This TCR beta chain is drawn from a study of human T cells and chemical hapten exposure. This clonotype has only a few counts. V lost 0 bases and J 2 bases, leaving 11 bases between the germline ends. The germline CDR1 and CDR2 sequences are MNHEY and SVGAGI. The CDR3 is 15 amino acids. The time point is: pre-sensitization, week 0. Described treatment: therapeutic diphenylcyclopropenone sensitization with weekly scalp DPC. One entry per CDR3 protein results from TCRdb running MiXCR on the RACE reads. This sample has about 260,000 distinct CDR3 sequences, with about 8.6% found just once. The sequence derives from a woman aged 35 to 49 with alopecia areata. Some clones in this sample may be carry-over from other donors' samples. Sequencing used whole blood, obtained in connection with sensitization to the hapten diphenylcyclopropenone (DPC). This sequence joins TRBV6-5 and TRBJ2-7, with D possibly being TRBD1 (6 bases). The CDR3 nucleotides are TGTGCCAGCAGTTACTCATCAGGGGTCCCCTACGAGCAGTACTTC. Translated: CASSYSSGVPYEQYF.